This T cell receptor beta chain appears in the sequencing data of a study of T-cell memory formation after mild COVID-19. Study-level background: Across donors, TCR clusters were largely donor specific.

MiXCR was run by TCRdb on the 5' RACE reads, yielding one entry per CDR3 protein. The repertoire holds around 200,000 distinct CDR3 sequences, with roughly 16% as singletons. The sample holds a few counts of this clonotype. CDR1 SGHAT and CDR2 FQNNGV come from the germline V gene. This CDR3 has 18 amino acids. The trim removed 2 bases at V and 2 bases at J, leaving 9 bases unmatched. The sample consisted of PBMCs or a T cell subset sorted from them (not recorded which). This chain uses TRBV11-2 with TRBJ2-3; 11 nucleotides align to TRBD2. This sequence originates from an adult woman who had mild COVID-19 (a few samples of this study predate the infection). Cell type and time point are not known. The CDR3 coding sequence is TGTGCCAGCAGCTTAAGGGGTCTAGCGGGAGGATACACAGATACGCAGTATTTT. Translating gives CASSLRGLAGGYTDTQYF.